This note documents a single TCR beta chain sequence. Germline CDR1 SGDLS, CDR2 YYNGEE. V dropped 2 bases and J dropped 1; count of bases not matched to a gene: 5. The CDR3 is 15 amino acids. Profiling relied on immunoSEQ multiplex PCR, and the TCRdb table lists in-frame clones only, not all of them. The data show tens of thousands of clones, about four fifths seen once. This specimen belongs to a study of blood T cell repertoires in COVID-19. The sample comprised peripheral blood. The rearrangement uses TRBV9 and TRBJ1-1, with 7 bases matching TRBD1. This TCR came from a woman between 70 and 85 years old with acute or convalescent COVID-19. The CDR3 here is CASSVTGARNTEAFF. The CDR3 nucleotides are TGTGCCAGCAGCGTCACAGGGGCGCGGAACACTGAAGCTTTCTTT.